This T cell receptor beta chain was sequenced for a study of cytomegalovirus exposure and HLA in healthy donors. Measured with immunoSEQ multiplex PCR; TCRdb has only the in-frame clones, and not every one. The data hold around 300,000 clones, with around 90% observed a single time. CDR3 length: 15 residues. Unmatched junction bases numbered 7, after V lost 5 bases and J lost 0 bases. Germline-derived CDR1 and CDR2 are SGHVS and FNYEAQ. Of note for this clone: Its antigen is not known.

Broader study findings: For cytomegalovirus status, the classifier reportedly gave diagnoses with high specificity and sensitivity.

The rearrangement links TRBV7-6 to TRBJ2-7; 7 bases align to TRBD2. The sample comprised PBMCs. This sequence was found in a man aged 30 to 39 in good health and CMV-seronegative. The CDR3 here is CASSRVAGLSYEQYF. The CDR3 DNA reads TGTGCCAGCAGCCGGGTAGCGGGCCTCTCCTACGAGCAGTACTTC.